This T cell receptor (beta chain) was recorded in a study of neurological immune-mediated disorders. Looked up from germline, CDR1 is DFQATT and CDR2 is SNEGSKA (reference sequence). The CDR3 totals 14 residues. V dropped 3 bases and J dropped 2 bases, with 13 bases sitting between them. Unsorted libraries were generated from 2 million PBMCs held at -80 degrees C. In TCRdb, the 5' RACE reads were re-called with MiXCR into one record per CDR3 protein. The sample shows more than 20,000 distinct CDR3 sequences, approximately 2.7% of them seen only once. This clonotype was seen repeatedly, ten times or more.

The chain links TRBV20-1 to TRBJ1-2, with no clear D. This clonotype originated in a woman aged 50 to 65 with multiple sclerosis. Sequenced sample: PBMCs. The CDR3, as DNA: TGCAGTGCTAGGAAACAAGGCACGAACTATGGCTACACCTTC. It translates to CSARKQGTNYGYTF.